A single sample gave rise to the 9 T cell receptor beta chains below, sequenced in a study of blood T cell repertoires in COVID-19. TCRdb's copy holds only in-frame clones and misses some; the assay was immunoSEQ multiplex PCR. The profile covers about 90,000 clones, with about 77% appearing a single time and roughly 10% taken by the ten largest. Sequenced sample: peripheral blood. Every receptor here comes from a woman of 80 years or more with acute or convalescent COVID-19.

This chain connects TRBV15 to TRBJ2-7; TRBD2 might be the D (5 bases). This CDR3 contains 14 residues. The V end lost 1 base, the J end lost 0 bases, and 7 bases lay between the germline ends. In germline, CDR1 is LNHNV, CDR2 YYDKDF (reference sequence). This CDR3 is CATSRGGSSYEQYF. CDR3 DNA sequence: TGTGCCACCAGCAGAGGTGGGAGCTCCTACGAGCAGTACTTC.

In DNA, the CDR3 is TGTGCCAGCAGTTCCATCGGGGTTACGGGGTATGGCTACACCTTC. Protein product: CASSSIGVTGYGYTF. V gene TRBV6-5 combines with J gene TRBJ1-2; D is ambiguous. V was trimmed by 4 bases and J by 5 bases, leaving 17 bases between them. Germline V gene lookup returns CDR1 MNHEY and CDR2 SVGAGI. The CDR3 is made up of 15 amino acids.

This sequence joins TRBV4-3 and TRBJ2-7, with 7 bases fitting TRBD2. V shed 1 base and J 4 bases; nucleotides not matched to a gene: 7. Per germline, CDR1 LGHNA and CDR2 YSLEER. This CDR3 is built from 15 residues. CDR3 sequence reads: CASSQGGEGFYEQYF. CDR3 sequence (DNA): TGCGCCAGCAGCCAAGGTGGGGAGGGTTTTTACGAGCAGTACTTC.

The chain couples TRBV7-6 to TRBJ2-2; 7 bases fit TRBD2. The CDR3 loop spans 17 amino acids. V was clipped by 3 bases and J by 4 bases; unmatched bases: 11. Germline V lookup: CDR1 SGHVS, CDR2 FNYEAQ. Here the CDR3 reads CASSFSGLAGGTGELFF. The CDR3 region has the DNA TGTGCCAGCAGCTTTTCCGGATTAGCGGGTGGCACCGGGGAGCTGTTTTTT.

The rearrangement uses TRBV5-1 and TRBJ1-1, with D uncertain. The CDR3 has 14 residues. V was cut by 2 bases and J by 1 base, with 9 bases left in between. Germline assignment: CDR1 SGHRS and CDR2 YFSETQ. CDR3 sequence (DNA): TGCGCCAGCAGCTTTCTCGGTGAGAACACTGAAGCTTTCTTT. Residues: CASSFLGENTEAFF.

This clone has a handful of counts. The chain has TRBV10-3 and TRBJ1-4, with 10 nucleotides matching TRBD1. From germline, CDR1 is ENHRY and CDR2 SYGVKD. The V and J ends lost 11 bases and 8 bases, in that order; junction bases with no gene match: 8. CDR3 size: 13 residues. The CDR3 sequence: CAVGTGEEEKLFF. In nucleotides, the CDR3 is TGTGCCGTGGGGACAGGGGAGGAAGAAAAACTGTTTTTT.

V usage is TRBV4-3 and J usage is TRBJ2-5; D possibly corresponds to TRBD2 (6 bases). V lost 3 bases and J 4 bases, leaving 12 bases between the germline ends. The CDR3 spans 14 residues. The germline gives CDR1 LGHNA, CDR2 YSLEER. CDR3 sequence: CASSQQTSGETQYF. For the CDR3, the DNA is TGCGCCAGCAGCCAGCAGACTAGTGGAGAGACCCAGTACTTC.

The chain carries TRBV18 and TRBJ1-6; D is perhaps TRBD1 (6 bases). Per the germline V gene, CDR1 is KGHSH and CDR2 is LQKENI. Trimming pared 8 bases from V and 7 bases from J, leaving 15 bases between. CDR3 length equals 14 residues. The CDR3 coding sequence is TGTGCCAGCACCGAACAGGGAAGGAATTCACCCCTCCACTTT. Translated: CASTEQGRNSPLHF.

The genes are TRBV19 and TRBJ1-2, with TRBD1 matching 10 bases. CDR1 and CDR2 from the germline V gene are LNHDA and SQIVND (reference sequence). This CDR3 contains 13 residues. The junction had 4 bases not matched to a gene; V was cut back by 6 bases and J by 6 bases. As DNA, the CDR3 is TGTGCCAGTAGGGGACAGGGGACCCATGGCTACACCTTC. It codes for CASRGQGTHGYTF. The whole variable domain, filled in from reference TRBV19 and TRBJ1-2, reads DGGITQSPKYLFRKEGQNVTLSCEQNLNHDAMYWYRQDPGQGLRLIYYSQIVNDFQKGDIAEGYSVSREKKESFPLTVTSAQKNPTAFYLCASRGQGTHGYTFGSGTRLTVV.